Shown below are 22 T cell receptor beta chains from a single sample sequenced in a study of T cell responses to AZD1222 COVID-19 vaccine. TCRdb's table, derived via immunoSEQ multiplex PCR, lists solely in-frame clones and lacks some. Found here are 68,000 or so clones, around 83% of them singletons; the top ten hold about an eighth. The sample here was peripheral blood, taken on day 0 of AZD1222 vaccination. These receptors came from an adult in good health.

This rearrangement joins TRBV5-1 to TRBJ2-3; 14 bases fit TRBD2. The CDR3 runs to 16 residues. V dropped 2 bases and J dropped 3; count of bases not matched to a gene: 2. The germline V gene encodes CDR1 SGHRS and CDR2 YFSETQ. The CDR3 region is CASSFRTSGGTDTQYF. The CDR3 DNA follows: TGCGCCAGCAGCTTTCGGACTAGCGGGGGGACAGATACGCAGTATTTT.

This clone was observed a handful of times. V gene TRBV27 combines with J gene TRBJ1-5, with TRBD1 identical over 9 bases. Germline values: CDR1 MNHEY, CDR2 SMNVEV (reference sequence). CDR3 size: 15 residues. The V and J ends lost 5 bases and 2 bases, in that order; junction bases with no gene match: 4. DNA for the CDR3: TGTGCCAGCAGTCAAGGGACAGGGCGCAATCAGCCCCAGCATTTT. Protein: CASSQGTGRNQPQHF.

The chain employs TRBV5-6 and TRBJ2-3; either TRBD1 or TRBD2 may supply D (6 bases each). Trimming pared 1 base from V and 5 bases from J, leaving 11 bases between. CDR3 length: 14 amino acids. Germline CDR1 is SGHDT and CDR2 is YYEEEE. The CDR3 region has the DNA TGTGCCAGCAGCTTGAGGGGGGCAGGAGATACGCAGTATTTT. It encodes CASSLRGAGDTQYF.

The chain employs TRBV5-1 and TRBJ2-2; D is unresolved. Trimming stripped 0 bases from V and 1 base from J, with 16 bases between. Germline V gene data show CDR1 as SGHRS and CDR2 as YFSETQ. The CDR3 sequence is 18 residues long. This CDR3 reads CASSLDTYRAQNTGELFF. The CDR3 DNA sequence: TGCGCCAGCAGCTTGGACACCTATCGGGCTCAGAACACCGGGGAGCTGTTTTTT.

Here the CDR3 reads CASSRTGAYEQYF. Here the CDR3 DNA reads TGTGCCAGCAGTCGGACAGGGGCATACGAGCAGTACTTC. The chain is built from TRBV6-2 or TRBV6-3 and TRBJ2-7; 9 bases line up with TRBD1. There are 13 residues in the CDR3. In germline, CDR1 is MNHEY, CDR2 SVGEGT. After removal of 5 bases from V and 4 bases from J, the junction contained 3 bases not matched to a gene.

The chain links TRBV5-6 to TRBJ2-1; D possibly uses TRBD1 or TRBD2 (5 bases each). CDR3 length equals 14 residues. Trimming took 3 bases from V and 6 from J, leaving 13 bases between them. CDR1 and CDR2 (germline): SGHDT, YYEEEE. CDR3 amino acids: CASSSGRSGNEQFF. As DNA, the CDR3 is TGTGCCAGCAGCTCGGGGCGGAGCGGCAATGAGCAGTTCTTC. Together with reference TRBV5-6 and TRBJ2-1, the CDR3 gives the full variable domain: DAGVTQSPTHLIKTRGQQVTLRCSPKSGHDTVSWYQQALGQGPQFIFQYYEEEERQRGNFPDRFSGHQFPNYSSELNVNALLLGDSALYLCASSSGRSGNEQFFGPGTRLTVL.

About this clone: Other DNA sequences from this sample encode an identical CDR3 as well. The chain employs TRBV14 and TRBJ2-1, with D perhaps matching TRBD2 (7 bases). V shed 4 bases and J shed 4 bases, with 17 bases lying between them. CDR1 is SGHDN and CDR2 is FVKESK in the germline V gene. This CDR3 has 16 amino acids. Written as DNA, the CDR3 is TGTGCCAGCAGCCCACTGGGGGGGGGCCTTTACAATGAGCAGTTCTTC. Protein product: CASSPLGGGLYNEQFF. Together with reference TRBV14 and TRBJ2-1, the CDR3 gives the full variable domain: EAGVTQFPSHSVIEKGQTVTLRCDPISGHDNLYWYRRVMGKEIKFLLHFVKESKQDESGMPNNRFLAERTGGTYSTLKVQPAELEDSGVYFCASSPLGGGLYNEQFFGPGTRLTVL.

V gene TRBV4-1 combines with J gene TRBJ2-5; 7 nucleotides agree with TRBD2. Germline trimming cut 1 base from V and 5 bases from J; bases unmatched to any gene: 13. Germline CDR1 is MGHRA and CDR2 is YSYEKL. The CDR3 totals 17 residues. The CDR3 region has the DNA TGCGCCAGCAGCCAAGGACGCACTAGCGCGATTTATGAGACCCAGTACTTC. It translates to CASSQGRTSAIYETQYF.

Here the CDR3 DNA reads TGTGCCAGCAGTTACTCGAAAAGGGCTTACGAGCAGTACTTC. Protein sequence: CASSYSKRAYEQYF. The J gene is TRBJ2-7, the V gene TRBV6-5; D gene uncertain. Germline loops: CDR1 MNHEY, CDR2 SVGAGI. This CDR3 has 14 amino acids. The V gene lost 0 bases and the J gene lost 4 bases, with 10 bases spanning the gap.

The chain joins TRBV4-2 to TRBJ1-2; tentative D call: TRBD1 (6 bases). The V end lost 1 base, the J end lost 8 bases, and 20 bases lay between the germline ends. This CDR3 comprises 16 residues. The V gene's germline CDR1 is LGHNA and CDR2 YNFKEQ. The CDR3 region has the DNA TGTGCCAGCAGCCAAGTCCTAAAAACAGGGTTGGGAGGCTACACCTTC. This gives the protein CASSQVLKTGLGGYTF.

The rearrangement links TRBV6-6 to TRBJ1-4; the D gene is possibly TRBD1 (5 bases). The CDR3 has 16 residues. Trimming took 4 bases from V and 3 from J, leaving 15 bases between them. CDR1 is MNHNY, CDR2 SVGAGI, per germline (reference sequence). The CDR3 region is CASSSNQGRANEKLFF. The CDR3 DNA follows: TGTGCCAGCAGTTCAAATCAGGGCCGGGCTAATGAAAAACTGTTTTTT.

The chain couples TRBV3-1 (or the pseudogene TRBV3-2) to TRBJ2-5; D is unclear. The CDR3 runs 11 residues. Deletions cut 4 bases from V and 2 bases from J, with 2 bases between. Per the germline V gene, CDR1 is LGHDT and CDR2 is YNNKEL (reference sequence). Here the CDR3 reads CASSLQETQYF. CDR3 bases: TGTGCCAGCAGCCTACAAGAGACCCAGTACTTC.

Written as DNA, the CDR3 is TGCAGCGTTGAAAGACTAGCGGGGGGGCATGAGACCCAGTACTTC. Amino acids: CSVERLAGGHETQYF. The V and J genes are TRBV29-1 and TRBJ2-5; 14 nucleotides agree with TRBD2. CDR3 length: 15 amino acids. The V gene's germline CDR1 is SQVTM and CDR2 ANQGSEA. V shed 2 bases and J 5 bases; nucleotides not matched to a gene: 4. The variable domain in full, with the rest retrieved from reference TRBV29-1 and TRBJ2-5, is SAVISQKPSRDICQRGTSLTIQCQVDSQVTMMFWYRQQPGQSLTLIATANQGSEATYESGFVIDKFPISRPNLTFSTLTVSNMSPEDSSIYLCSVERLAGGHETQYFGPGTRLLVL.

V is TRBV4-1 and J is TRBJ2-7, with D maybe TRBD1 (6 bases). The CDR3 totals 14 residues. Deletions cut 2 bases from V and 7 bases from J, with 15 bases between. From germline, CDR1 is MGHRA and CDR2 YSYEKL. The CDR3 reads CASSQPGQFREQYF. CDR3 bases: TGCGCCAGCAGCCAACCGGGACAATTTCGTGAGCAGTACTTC.

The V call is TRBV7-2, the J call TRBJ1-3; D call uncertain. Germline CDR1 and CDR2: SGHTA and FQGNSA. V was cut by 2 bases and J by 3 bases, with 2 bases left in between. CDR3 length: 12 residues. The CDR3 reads CASSLSGNTIYF. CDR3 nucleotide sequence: TGTGCCAGCAGCTTAAGTGGAAACACCATATATTTT.

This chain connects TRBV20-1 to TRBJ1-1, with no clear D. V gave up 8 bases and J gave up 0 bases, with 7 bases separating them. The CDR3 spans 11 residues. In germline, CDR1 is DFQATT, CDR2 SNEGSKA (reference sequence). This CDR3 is CSSTVNTEAFF. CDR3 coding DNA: TGCAGTTCCACAGTGAACACTGAAGCTTTCTTT.

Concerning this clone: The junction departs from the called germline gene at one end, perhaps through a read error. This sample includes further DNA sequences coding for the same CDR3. DNA for the CDR3: TGCGCCAGCAGCCTAAATCCGGGCACTGAAGCTTTCTTT. This gives the protein CASSLNPGTEAFF. The chain carries TRBV7-2 and TRBJ1-1; D gene uncertain. The CDR3 runs 13 residues. The germline CDR1 and CDR2 sequences are SGHTA and FQGNSA.

CDR3 protein: CASSYRGAEQFF. The CDR3 DNA follows: TGTGCCAGCAGTTACAGGGGTGCTGAGCAGTTCTTC. The chain recombines TRBV6-2 or TRBV6-3 with TRBJ2-1, with a possible D match to TRBD1 (5 bases). The CDR3 loop spans 12 amino acids. From germline, CDR1 is MNHEY and CDR2 SVGEGT. Trimming left V 2 bases short and J 9 bases short, with 8 bases between.

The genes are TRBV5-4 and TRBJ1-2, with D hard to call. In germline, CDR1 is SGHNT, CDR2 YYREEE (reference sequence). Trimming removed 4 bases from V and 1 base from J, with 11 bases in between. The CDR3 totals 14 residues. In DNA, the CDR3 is TGTGCCAGCAGCCTGACTGGCTTTAACTATGGCTACACCTTC. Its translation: CASSLTGFNYGYTF.

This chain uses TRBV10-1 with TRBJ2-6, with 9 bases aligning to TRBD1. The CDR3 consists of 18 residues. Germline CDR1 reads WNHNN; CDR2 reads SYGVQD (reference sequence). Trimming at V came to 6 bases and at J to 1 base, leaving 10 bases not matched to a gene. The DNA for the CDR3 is TGCGCCAGCAGCCCCCGGACAGGGGAGGGATCTGGGGCCAACGTCCTGACTTTC. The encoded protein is CASSPRTGEGSGANVLTF.

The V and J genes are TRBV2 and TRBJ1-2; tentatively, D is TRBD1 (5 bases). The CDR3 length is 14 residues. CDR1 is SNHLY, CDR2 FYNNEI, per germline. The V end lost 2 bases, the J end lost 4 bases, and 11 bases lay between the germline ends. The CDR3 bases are TGTGCCAGCAGTGAATATCAGGGCCCCTATGGCTACACCTTC. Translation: CASSEYQGPYGYTF.

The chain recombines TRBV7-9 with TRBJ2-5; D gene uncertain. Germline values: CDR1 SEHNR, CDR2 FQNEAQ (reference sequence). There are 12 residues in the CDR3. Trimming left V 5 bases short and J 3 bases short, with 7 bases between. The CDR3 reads CASSPEEETQYF. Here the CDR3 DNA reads TGTGCCAGCAGCCCAGAGGAAGAGACCCAGTACTTC.